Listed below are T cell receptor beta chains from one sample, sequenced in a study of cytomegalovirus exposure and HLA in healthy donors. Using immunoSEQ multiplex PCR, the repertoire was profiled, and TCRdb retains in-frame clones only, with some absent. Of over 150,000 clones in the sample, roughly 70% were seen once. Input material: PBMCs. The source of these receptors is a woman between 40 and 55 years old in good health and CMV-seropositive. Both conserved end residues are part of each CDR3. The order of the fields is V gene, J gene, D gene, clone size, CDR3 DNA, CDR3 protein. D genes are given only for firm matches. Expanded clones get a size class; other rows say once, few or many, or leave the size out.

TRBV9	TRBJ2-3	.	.	TGTGCCAGCAGCGTAGTACAGACCACAGATACGCAGTATTTT	CASSVVQTTDTQYF
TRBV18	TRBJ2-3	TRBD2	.	TGTGCCAGCTCATCCGGACTAGCGGGAGAGGCAGATACGCAGTATTTT	CASSSGLAGEADTQYF
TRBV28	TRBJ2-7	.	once	TGTGCCAGCAGTTTCGTTCTAGAAACCTACGAGCAGTACTTC	CASSFVLETYEQYF
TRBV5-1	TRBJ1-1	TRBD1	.	TGCGCCAGCAGCTTAGGGACAGGATTTACTGAAGCTTTCTTT	CASSLGTGFTEAFF
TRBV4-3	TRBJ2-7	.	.	TGCGCCAGCAGCCAATCCCGGGTCCGCTCCTACGAGCAGTACTTC	CASSQSRVRSYEQYF
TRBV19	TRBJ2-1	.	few	TGTGCCAGTAGTATGCACTATGAGCAGTTCTTC	CASSMHYEQFF
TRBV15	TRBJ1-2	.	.	TGTGCCACCAGCAGAGATCTTGATGGCTACACCTTC	CATSRDLDGYTF
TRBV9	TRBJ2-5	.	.	TGTGCCAGCAGCCAACTAACGGGGGGCAAACAAGAGACCCAGTACTTC	CASSQLTGGKQETQYF
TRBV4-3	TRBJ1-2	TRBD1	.	TGCGCCAGCAGCCAAGATAGGGGACAGGGGAATGGCTACACCTTC	CASSQDRGQGNGYTF
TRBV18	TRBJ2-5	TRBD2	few	TGTGCCAGCTCACCACCGGGAGGGAGCCTATACTTC	CASSPPGGSLYF
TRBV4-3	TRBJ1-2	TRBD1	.	TGCGCCAGCAGCCAAGCGGTCACAGGGGGCCATGGCTACACCTTC	CASSQAVTGGHGYTF
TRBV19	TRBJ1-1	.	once	TGTGCCAGTAGTATAGGGATGGTAACCCGGACAAGACACACTGAAGCTTTCTTT	CASSIGMVTRTRHTEAFF
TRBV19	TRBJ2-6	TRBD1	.	TGTGCCAGTATCTCCCTAAGGGGAGTGGGACAGGGGATGGCCAACGTCCTGACTTTC	CASISLRGVGQGMANVLTF
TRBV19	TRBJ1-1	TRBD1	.	TGTGCCAGTAGTATAGAGCCCAGGGGGCGAGGGGACACTGAAGCTTTCTTT	CASSIEPRGRGDTEAFF
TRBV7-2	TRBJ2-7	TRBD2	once	TGTGCCAGCAGCTTGGGGGGGACGGACACCTACGAGCAGTACTTC	CASSLGGTDTYEQYF
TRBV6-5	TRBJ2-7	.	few	TGTGCCAGCAGTACAGGGTTGGGTGAGCAGTACTTC	CASSTGLGEQYF
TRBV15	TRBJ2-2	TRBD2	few	TGTGCCACCAGCGGGACTAGCGGGGGGGCCGGGGAGCTGTTTTTT	CATSGTSGGAGELFF
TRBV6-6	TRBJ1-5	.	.	TGTGCCAGCGGGTGGGACATCAATCAGCCCCAGCATTTT	CASGWDINQPQHF
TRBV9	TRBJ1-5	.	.	TGTGCCAGCAGCCCACAGGACAATCAGCCCCAGCATTTT	CASSPQDNQPQHF
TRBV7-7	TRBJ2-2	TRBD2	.	TGTGCTAGCAGCCCAGGGACTAGCGGGAGTACCACCGGGGAGCTGTTTTTT	CASSPGTSGSTTGELFF
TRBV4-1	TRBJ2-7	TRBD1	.	TGCGCCAGCAGCATACGAACTCCGGGACAGGCCCTCTACGAGCAGTACTTC	CASSIRTPGQALYEQYF
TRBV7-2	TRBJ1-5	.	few	TGTGCCAGCAGCCCCCAGGGGAGCAATCAGCCCCAGCATTTT	CASSPQGSNQPQHF
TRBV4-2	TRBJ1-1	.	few	TGTGCCAGCAGCCAAGCGGGGAGTGGAGCTTTCTTT	CASSQAGSGAFF
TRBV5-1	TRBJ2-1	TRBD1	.	TGCGCCAGCAGCTTGTTGGGACAGGCCCCCCAGCAGTTCTTC	CASSLLGQAPQQFF
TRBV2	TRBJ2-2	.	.	TGTGCCAGCCGGCGGGGCGGAGGGTACACCGGGGAGCTGTTTTTT	CASRRGGGYTGELFF
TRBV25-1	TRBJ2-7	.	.	TGTGCCAGCAGTGACACGAAGAGGGTACGCGAGCAGTACTTC	CASSDTKRVREQYF
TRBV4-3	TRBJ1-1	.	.	TGCGCCAGCAGCCAAACCACATCGTACACTGAAGCTTTCTTT	CASSQTTSYTEAFF
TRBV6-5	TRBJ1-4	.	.	TGTGCCAGCAGTTATGGGAGGGGCGGTGAAAAACTGTTTTTT	CASSYGRGGEKLFF
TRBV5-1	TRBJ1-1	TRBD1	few	TGCGCCAGCAGCTTGGTAGGACAGGGGAACACTGAAGCTTTCTTT	CASSLVGQGNTEAFF
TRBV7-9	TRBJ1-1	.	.	TGTTCCAGCAGCCCAAAACCGGGACAAAAGAACACTGAAGCTTTCTTT	CSSSPKPGQKNTEAFF
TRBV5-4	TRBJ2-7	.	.	TGTGCCAGCAGTCATACCGATAGCTCCTACGAGCAGTACTTC	CASSHTDSSYEQYF
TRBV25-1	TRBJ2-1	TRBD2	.	TGTGCCAGCAGTGAACGACTAGCGGGGATCAATGAGCAGTTCTTC	CASSERLAGINEQFF
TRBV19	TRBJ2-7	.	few	TGTGCCAGTAGTCCAGGGCCTTGGGACGAGCAGTACTTC	CASSPGPWDEQYF
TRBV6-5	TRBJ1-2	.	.	TGTGCCAGCAGAGGAATCCGGGACAAGTATGGCTACACCTTC	CASRGIRDKYGYTF
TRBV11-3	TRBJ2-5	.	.	TGTGCCAGCAGCTTTAAAGCGGCGGTTCAGACCCAGTACTTC	CASSFKAAVQTQYF
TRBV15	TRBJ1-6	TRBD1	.	TGTGCCACCAGCAGGGGACAGGGGTCGTCACCCCTCCACTTT	CATSRGQGSSPLHF
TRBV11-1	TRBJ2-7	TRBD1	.	TGTGCCAGCAGCCTAGGACAGGGGGCGGGTGAGCAGTACTTC	CASSLGQGAGEQYF
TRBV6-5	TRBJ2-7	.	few	TGTGCCAGCAGTTACTACAGGGACAATGGCGAGCAGTACTTC	CASSYYRDNGEQYF
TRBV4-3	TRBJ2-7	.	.	TGCGCCAGCAGCCAAGATCCTCCGGCAGGGGCAAGCTCCTACGAGCAGTACTTC	CASSQDPPAGASSYEQYF
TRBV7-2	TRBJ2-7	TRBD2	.	TGTGCCAGCAGCTTCGGACTAGCGGGCCTAAGCTCCTACGAGCAGTACTTC	CASSFGLAGLSSYEQYF
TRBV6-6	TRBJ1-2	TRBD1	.	TGTGCCAGCAGTTACTCGACCGGGACAGCCCCCTATGGCTACACCTTC	CASSYSTGTAPYGYTF
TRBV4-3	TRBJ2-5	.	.	TGCGCCAGCAGCCAAGGCGTCGGGGTTGAGACCCAGTACTTC	CASSQGVGVETQYF
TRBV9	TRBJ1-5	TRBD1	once	TGTGCCAGCAGCGCCGGACAGGGGCCTGAGCCCCAGCATTTT	CASSAGQGPEPQHF
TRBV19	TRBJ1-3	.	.	TGTGCCAGTAGTCCCCAGACAGGAGCTGGAAACACCATATATTTT	CASSPQTGAGNTIYF
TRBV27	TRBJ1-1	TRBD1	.	TGTGCCAGCTCCTTTCAGGGCGATGTGGCAGGGGGGGCTTTCTTT	CASSFQGDVAGGAFF
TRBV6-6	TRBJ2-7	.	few	TGTGCCAGCAGTTACTTCGGGGAGGACGAGCAGTACTTC	CASSYFGEDEQYF
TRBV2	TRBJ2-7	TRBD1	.	TGTGCCAGCAACCCCGGACAGGGGGGGACCTCCTACGAGCAGTACTTC	CASNPGQGGTSYEQYF
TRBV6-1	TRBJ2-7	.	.	TGTGCCAGCAGTTTCTTAGCCTACGAGCAGTACTTC	CASSFLAYEQYF
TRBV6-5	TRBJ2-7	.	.	TGTGCCAGCAGTTACAGGGGCCCCTCCTACGAGCAGTACTTC	CASSYRGPSYEQYF
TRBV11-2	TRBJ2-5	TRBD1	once	TGTGCCAGCAGCCCGACAGGGTTGCAAGAGACCCAGTACTTC	CASSPTGLQETQYF
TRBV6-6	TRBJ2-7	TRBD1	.	TGTGCCAGCATTAGGGGGCTGGGGTACGAGCAGTACTTC	CASIRGLGYEQYF
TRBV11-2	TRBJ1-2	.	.	TGTGCCAGCAGCTTAGTTTCAGCTCAGGGCTATGGCTACCCCTTC	CASSLVSAQGYGYPF
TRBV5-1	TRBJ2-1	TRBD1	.	TGCGCCAGCAGCTTCGGACAGGACTCCTACAATGAGCAGTTCTTC	CASSFGQDSYNEQFF
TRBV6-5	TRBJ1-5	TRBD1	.	TGTGCCAGCAGTCAGGACAGGGGAGGCAATCAGCCCCAGCATTTT	CASSQDRGGNQPQHF
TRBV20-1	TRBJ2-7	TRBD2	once	TGCAGTGGGTCTAGCGGTTACGAGCAGTACTTC	CSGSSGYEQYF
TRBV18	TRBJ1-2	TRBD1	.	TGTGCCAGCTCCCAGAATAAGGGGGCCGCCGCTAACTATGGCTACACCTTC	CASSQNKGAAANYGYTF
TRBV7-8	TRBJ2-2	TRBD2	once	TGTGCCAGCAGCTTCAGGACTAGCGGGAGTAACACCGGGGAGCTGTTTTTT	CASSFRTSGSNTGELFF
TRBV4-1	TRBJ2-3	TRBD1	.	TGCGCCAGCAGCCAAGATCAGCGTCCAGGGGGAGGCACAGATACGCAGTATTTT	CASSQDQRPGGGTDTQYF